This TCR beta chain was obtained from a study of blood T cells in healthy people across ages. Notes on the study in general: Fewer expanded clones and more diversity marked long-lived versus aged donors.

This CDR3 region has 15 residues. Trimming removed 1 base at V and 3 bases at J, with 11 bases between. CDR1 and CDR2 (germline): SGHNT, YENEEA. Next came a second PCR, run for about 7 to 11 cycles, which used a sample-barcoded 5' primer along with a J-beta primer mix. Each CDR3 protein gets one entry after TCRdb re-called the 5' RACE reads with MiXCR. The profile covers over a million distinct CDR3 sequences, with 20% to 25% appearing a single time and about 0.8% taken by the ten largest. As for this clonotype: As yet, its antigen is unknown.

These data were also reused for a study on T cells of mothers and their children. That paper adds: cDNA was synthesized from all extracted RNA at about 1.6 ug per reaction. It was found that thymic selection shapes TCR recombination output similarly in related and unrelated pairs.

The rearrangement joins TRBV11-3 to TRBJ2-3; D remains ambiguous. This TCR was sampled from a girl aged 2 to 10 in good health. Material: blood. The CDR3 region has the DNA TGTGCCAGCAGCTTAGTGAGCGCAGAGACAGATACGCAGTATTTT. It is translated as CASSLVSAETDTQYF.